The 7 T cell receptor beta chains below all came from one sample that was sequenced in a study of TIL therapy for anti-PD-1-resistant metastatic lung cancer. The libraries were made with immunoSEQ v3. Profiling relied on immunoSEQ multiplex PCR, and the TCRdb table lists in-frame clones only, not all of them. In the table there are tens of thousands of clones, 86% of which are singletons. Time point in this sample: pre-treatment sample, taken before nivolumab and TIL therapy. The sequencing used blood, collected at baseline. These receptors were taken from a person aged 25 to 85 with non-small cell lung cancer.

This sequence joins TRBV9 and TRBJ2-3; 16 bases line up with TRBD2. V lost 4 bases, J lost 2 bases, and 4 bases stayed unmatched. CDR3 length: 17 amino acids. Germline CDR1 SGDLS, CDR2 YYNGEE. The CDR3 coding sequence is TGTGCCAGCAGCCCCGGGACTAGCGGGAGGGCCACAGATACGCAGTATTTT. Protein: CASSPGTSGRATDTQYF.

The rearrangement joins TRBV6-5 to TRBJ2-2; 10 nucleotides match TRBD2. From germline, CDR1 is MNHEY and CDR2 SVGAGI. V was pared by 6 bases and J by 6 bases, with 7 bases of the junction left unmatched. This CDR3 region has 15 residues. Here the CDR3 DNA reads TGTGCCAGCAGGGAGCGGGGGGGCTTAGCCGGGGAGCTGTTTTTT. Translation gives CASRERGGLAGELFF.

This clone was detected once. This rearrangement joins TRBV7-9 to TRBJ2-1, with TRBD2 as a possible D gene (6 bases). The V end was cut by 5 bases, the J end by 5 bases, with 13 bases between. The CDR3 consists of 14 residues. Germline CDR1 reads SEHNR; CDR2 reads FQNEAQ (reference sequence). In DNA form, the CDR3 reads TGTGCCAGCAGCACCGGGACTCCGCACAATGAGCAGTTCTTC. This gives the protein CASSTGTPHNEQFF.

The rearrangement joins TRBV7-9 to TRBJ1-5, with 7 positions matching TRBD1. V shed 6 bases, J shed 10 bases, and the junction held 9 bases outside the gene matches. CDR1 is SEHNR and CDR2 is FQNEAQ in the germline V gene (reference sequence). The CDR3 contains 13 residues. This CDR3 reads CASRLTGDGPQHF. The CDR3 region has the DNA TGTGCCAGCAGGTTAACAGGGGACGGACCCCAGCATTTT. The full variable domain, in which reference TRBV7-9 and TRBJ1-5 provide the parts outside the CDR3, is DTGVSQNPRHKITKRGQNVTFRCDPISEHNRLYWYRQTLGQGPEFLTYFQNEAQLEKSRLLSDRFSAERPKGSFSTLEIQRTEQGDSAMYLCASRLTGDGPQHFGDGTRLSIL.

The genes are TRBV5-1 and TRBJ2-3; 7 nucleotides align to TRBD1. Germline values: CDR1 SGHRS, CDR2 YFSETQ. Trimming took 4 bases from V and 6 from J; bases not matched to a gene: 8. The CDR3 length is 14 residues. The CDR3 here is CASSPRQGLDTQYF. Written as DNA, the CDR3 is TGCGCCAGCAGCCCTAGACAGGGCTTGGATACGCAGTATTTT.

The rearrangement uses TRBV7-8 and TRBJ1-1, with 10 nucleotides matching TRBD1. Per the germline V gene, CDR1 is SGHVS and CDR2 is FQNEAQ. CDR3 length equals 14 residues. V was pared by 6 bases and J by 3 bases, with 4 bases of the junction left unmatched. In DNA form, the CDR3 reads TGTGCCAGCAGGGGACAGGGGTATGACACTGAAGCTTTCTTT. This gives the protein CASRGQGYDTEAFF.

The chain has TRBV2 and TRBJ1-5; 7 positions agree with TRBD1. This CDR3 is 14 amino acids long. Germline V gene data show CDR1 as SNHLY and CDR2 as FYNNEI. V shed 7 bases and J 4 bases; nucleotides not matched to a gene: 7. The CDR3 DNA reads as TGTGCCAGCAATACAGGGACAGAGAATCAGCCCCAGCATTTT. It specifies CASNTGTENQPQHF.